This T cell receptor (beta chain) derives from a study of cytomegalovirus exposure and HLA in healthy donors. This CDR3 region has 13 residues. The V gene lost 6 bases and the J gene lost 2 bases, with 10 bases spanning the gap. Germline CDR1 reads MNHEY; CDR2 reads SVGAGI. The study ran its PCR with 60 Vbeta and 13 Jbeta primers. Clones were sequenced by immunoSEQ multiplex PCR, and TCRdb holds only the in-frame ones, with some missing. The sample holds around 130,000 clones, approximately 82% seen once. The TCR comes from a woman between 18 and 30 years old in good health and CMV-seropositive. Sequenced sample: PBMCs. The rearrangement uses TRBV6-5 and TRBJ1-2, with D hard to call. CDR3 coding DNA: TGTGCCAGCAGACACCCCGGGAACTATGGCTACACCTTC. It specifies CASRHPGNYGYTF.